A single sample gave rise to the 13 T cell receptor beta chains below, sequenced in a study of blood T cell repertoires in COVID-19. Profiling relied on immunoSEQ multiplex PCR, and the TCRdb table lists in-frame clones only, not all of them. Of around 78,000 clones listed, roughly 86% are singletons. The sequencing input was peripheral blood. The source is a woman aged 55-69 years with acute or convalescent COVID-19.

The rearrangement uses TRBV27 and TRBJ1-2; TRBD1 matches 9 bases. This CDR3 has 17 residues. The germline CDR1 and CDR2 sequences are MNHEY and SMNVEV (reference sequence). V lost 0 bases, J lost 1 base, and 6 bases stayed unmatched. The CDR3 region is CASSLSGTGRVNYGYTF. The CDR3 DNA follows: TGTGCCAGCAGTTTATCAGGGACAGGGAGGGTTAACTATGGCTACACCTTC.

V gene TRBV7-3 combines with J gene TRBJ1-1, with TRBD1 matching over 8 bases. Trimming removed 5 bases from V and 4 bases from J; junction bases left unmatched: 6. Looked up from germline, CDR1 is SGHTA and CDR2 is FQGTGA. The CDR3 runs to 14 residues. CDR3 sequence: CASSRDRRSTEAFF. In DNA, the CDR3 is TGTGCCAGCAGCCGGGACAGGCGAAGCACTGAAGCTTTCTTT.

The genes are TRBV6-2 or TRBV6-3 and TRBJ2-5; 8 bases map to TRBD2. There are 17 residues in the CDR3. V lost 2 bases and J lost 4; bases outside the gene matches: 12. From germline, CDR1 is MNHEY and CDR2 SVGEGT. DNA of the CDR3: TGTGCCAGCAGTTACCCGCAATTCGGGGGGGACACAGAGACCCAGTACTTC. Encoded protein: CASSYPQFGGDTETQYF.

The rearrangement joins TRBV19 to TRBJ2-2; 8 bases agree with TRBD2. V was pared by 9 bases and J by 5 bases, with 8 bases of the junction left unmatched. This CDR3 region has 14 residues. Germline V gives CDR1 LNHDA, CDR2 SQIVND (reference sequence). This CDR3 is CASPQRERTGELFF. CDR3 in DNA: TGTGCCAGCCCCCAGCGGGAGCGGACCGGGGAGCTGTTTTTT.

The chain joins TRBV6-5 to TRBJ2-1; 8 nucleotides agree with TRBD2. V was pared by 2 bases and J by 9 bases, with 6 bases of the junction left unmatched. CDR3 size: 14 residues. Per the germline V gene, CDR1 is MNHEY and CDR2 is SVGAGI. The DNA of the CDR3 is TGTGCCAGCAGTTACGGCGGGAGGATCGGTGAGCAGTTCTTC. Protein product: CASSYGGRIGEQFF.

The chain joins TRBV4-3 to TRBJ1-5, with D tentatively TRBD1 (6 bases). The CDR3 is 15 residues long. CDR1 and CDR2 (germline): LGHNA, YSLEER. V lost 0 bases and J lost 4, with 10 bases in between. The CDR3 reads CASSQDMGANQPQHF. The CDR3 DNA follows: TGCGCCAGCAGCCAAGATATGGGGGCAAATCAGCCCCAGCATTTT.

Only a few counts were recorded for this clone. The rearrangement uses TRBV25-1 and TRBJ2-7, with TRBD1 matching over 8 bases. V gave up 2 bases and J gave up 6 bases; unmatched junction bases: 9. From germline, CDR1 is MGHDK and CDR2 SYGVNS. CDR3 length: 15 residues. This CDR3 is CASSERWTGWTEQYF. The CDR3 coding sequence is TGTGCCAGCAGTGAACGTTGGACAGGGTGGACCGAGCAGTACTTC.

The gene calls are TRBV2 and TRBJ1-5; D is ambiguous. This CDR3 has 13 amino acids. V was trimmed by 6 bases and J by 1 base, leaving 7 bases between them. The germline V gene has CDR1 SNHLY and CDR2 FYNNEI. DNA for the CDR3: TGTGCCAGCAGAGCGTGGAGCAATCAGCCCCAGCATTTT. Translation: CASRAWSNQPQHF.

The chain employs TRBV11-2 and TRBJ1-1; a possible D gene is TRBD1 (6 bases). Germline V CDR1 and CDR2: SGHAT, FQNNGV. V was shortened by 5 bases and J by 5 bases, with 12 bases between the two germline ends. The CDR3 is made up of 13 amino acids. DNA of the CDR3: TGTGCCAGCAGCACAGGGATCCGGACTGAAGCTTTCTTT. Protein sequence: CASSTGIRTEAFF.

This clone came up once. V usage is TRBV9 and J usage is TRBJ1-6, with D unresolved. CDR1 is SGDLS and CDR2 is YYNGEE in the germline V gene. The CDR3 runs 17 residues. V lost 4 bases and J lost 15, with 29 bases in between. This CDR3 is CASSPGSGGGPIYGLHF. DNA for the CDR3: TGTGCCAGCAGCCCTGGGTCGGGAGGCGGTCCCATTTATGGCCTCCACTTT.

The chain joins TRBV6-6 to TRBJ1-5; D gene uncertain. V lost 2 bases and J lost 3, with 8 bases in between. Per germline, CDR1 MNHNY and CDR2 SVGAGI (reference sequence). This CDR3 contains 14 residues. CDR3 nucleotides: TGTGCCAGCAGTTACCAGAGGGACAATCAGCCCCAGCATTTT. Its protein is CASSYQRDNQPQHF.

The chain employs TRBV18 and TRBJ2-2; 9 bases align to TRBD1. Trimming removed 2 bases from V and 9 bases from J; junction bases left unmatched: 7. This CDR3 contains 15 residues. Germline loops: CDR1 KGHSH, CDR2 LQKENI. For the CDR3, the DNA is TGTGCCAGCTCACCATCGACAGGGGGGGGCCGGGAGCTGTTTTTT. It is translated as CASSPSTGGGRELFF.

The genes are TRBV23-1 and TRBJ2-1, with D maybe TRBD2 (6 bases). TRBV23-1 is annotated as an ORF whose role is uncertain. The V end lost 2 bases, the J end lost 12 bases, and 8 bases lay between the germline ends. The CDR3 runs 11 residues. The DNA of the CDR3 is TGCGCCAGCAGTCAAACGCGGGGGCAGTTCTTC. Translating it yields CASSQTRGQFF.